Each of the 10 T cell receptor beta chains below was sequenced from the same sample in a study of cytomegalovirus exposure and HLA in healthy donors. The PCR contained 60 Vbeta and 13 Jbeta primers. Sequencing was performed with immunoSEQ multiplex PCR; in TCRdb, only in-frame clones are kept and a portion is missing. This sample yields 100,000 to 150,000 clones, of which more than 15% are seen a single time; 2.9% belongs to the top ten. The specimen was PBMCs. These receptors were collected from a female donor in good health and CMV-seropositive.

Only a few counts were recorded for this clone. This chain connects TRBV4-2 to TRBJ2-1; 8 bases match TRBD2. The CDR3 spans 16 residues. The germline CDR1 and CDR2 sequences are LGHNA and YNFKEQ. With V trimmed by 0 bases and J by 5 bases, 6 bases remained unmatched. The CDR3 DNA is TGTGCCAGCAGCCAAGATAGCGCGGGGGGACACAATGAGCAGTTCTTC. This codes for CASSQDSAGGHNEQFF.

This chain links TRBV7-8 with TRBJ2-5; 7 bases match TRBD1. After removal of 1 base from V and 0 bases from J, the junction contained 11 bases not matched to a gene. This CDR3 comprises 18 residues. CDR1 SGHVS and CDR2 FQNEAQ come from the germline V gene. The CDR3 DNA follows: TGTGCCAGCAGCTTAGTTTTTCCCCGAGACAGGGACCAAGAGACCCAGTACTTC. Its translation is CASSLVFPRDRDQETQYF.

This chain uses TRBV18 with TRBJ1-5; TRBD1 matches 9 bases. Germline CDR1 KGHSH, CDR2 LQKENI. V was clipped by 5 bases and J by 6 bases; unmatched bases: 8. CDR3 length: 15 residues. The CDR3 bases are TGTGCCAGCTCATCCGGACAGGGGATTTTTCAGCCCCAGCATTTT. Its protein is CASSSGQGIFQPQHF.

As for this clone: Distinct nucleotide sequences in the sample also encode this CDR3. The gene calls are TRBV2 and TRBJ1-4; a possible D gene is TRBD1 (6 bases). Per the germline V gene, CDR1 is SNHLY and CDR2 is FYNNEI. The CDR3 has 16 residues. Trimming took 6 bases from V and 5 from J, leaving 19 bases between them. CDR3 DNA sequence: TGTGCCAGCAGACAGACAGGCAACTACGGGAATGAAAAACTGTTTTTT. Translation: CASRQTGNYGNEKLFF.

J is TRBJ2-7 and V is TRBV4-1; the D gene is possibly TRBD1 (5 bases). Germline CDR1 is MGHRA and CDR2 is YSYEKL. This CDR3 spans 14 amino acids. Deletions cut 3 bases from V and 7 bases from J, with 16 bases between. The chain's CDR3 is CASSHPRTQGEQYF. Written as DNA, the CDR3 is TGCGCCAGCAGCCACCCTCGGACCCAGGGAGAGCAGTACTTC.

The genes are TRBV7-9 and TRBJ1-4; 9 nucleotides agree with TRBD1. The CDR3 runs 19 residues. V was clipped by 6 bases and J by 0 bases; unmatched bases: 14. CDR1 SEHNR and CDR2 FQNEAQ come from the germline V gene (reference sequence). For the CDR3, the DNA is TGTGCCAGCAGATCCGGGACAGGGCCTTCGTATGCAACTAATGAAAAACTGTTTTTT. Its protein product is CASRSGTGPSYATNEKLFF.

A few counts support this clone. The V call is TRBV7-6, the J call TRBJ2-7, with 9 bases that match TRBD1. The CDR3 sequence is 14 residues long. The trim removed 1 base at V and 6 bases at J, leaving 4 bases unmatched. CDR1 SGHVS and CDR2 FNYEAQ come from the germline V gene. The CDR3 loop reads CASSLGTGASEQYF. Written as DNA, the CDR3 is TGTGCCAGCAGCTTAGGGACAGGGGCCTCCGAGCAGTACTTC. Filled out from reference TRBV7-6 and TRBJ2-7, the complete variable domain reads GAGVSQSPRYKVTKRGQDVALRCDPISGHVSLYWYRQALGQGPEFLTYFNYEAQQDKSGLPNDRFSAERPEGSISTLTIQRTEQRDSAMYRCASSLGTGASEQYFGPGTRLTVT.

The chain links TRBV4-2 to TRBJ1-4; TRBD1 matches 8 bases. This CDR3 comprises 16 residues. With V trimmed by 1 base and J by 7 bases, 8 bases remained unmatched. Germline V lookup: CDR1 LGHNA, CDR2 YNFKEQ. Written as DNA, the CDR3 is TGTGCCAGCAGCCAAGCCCGACAGGGGATGGTTGAAAAACTGTTTTTT. This translates into CASSQARQGMVEKLFF.

This clone showed up just a few times. This rearrangement joins TRBV5-1 to TRBJ2-7; D gene uncertain. Deletions cut 5 bases from V and 2 bases from J, with 14 bases between. CDR3 length equals 14 residues. The germline V gene encodes CDR1 SGHRS and CDR2 YFSETQ. The CDR3, as DNA: TGCGCCAGCAGTTATGAATCGGGTGCCTACGAGCAGTACTTC. This gives the protein CASSYESGAYEQYF.

This clone was detected a few times. This rearrangement joins TRBV4-2 to TRBJ1-5; 11 bases match TRBD1. The CDR3 spans 19 residues. Per germline, CDR1 LGHNA and CDR2 YNFKEQ. V was pared by 4 bases and J by 0 bases, with 11 bases of the junction left unmatched. This chain's CDR3 is CASSPARGTGGNSNQPQHF. The CDR3, as DNA: TGTGCCAGCAGCCCAGCTAGGGGGACAGGGGGGAATAGCAATCAGCCCCAGCATTTT.